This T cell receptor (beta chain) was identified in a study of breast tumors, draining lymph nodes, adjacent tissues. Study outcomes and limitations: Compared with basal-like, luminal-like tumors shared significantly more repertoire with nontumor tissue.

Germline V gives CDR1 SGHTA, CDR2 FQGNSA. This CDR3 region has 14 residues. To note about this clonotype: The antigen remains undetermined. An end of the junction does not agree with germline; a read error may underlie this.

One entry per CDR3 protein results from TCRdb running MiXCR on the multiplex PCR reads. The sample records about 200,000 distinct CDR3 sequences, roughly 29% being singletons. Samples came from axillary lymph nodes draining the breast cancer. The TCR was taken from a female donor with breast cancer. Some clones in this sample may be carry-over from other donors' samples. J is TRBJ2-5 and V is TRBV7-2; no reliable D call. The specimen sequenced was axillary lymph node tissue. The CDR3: CASSFGTTPETQHF. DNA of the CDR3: TGTGCCAGCAGCTTCGGCACCACCCCAGAGACCCAGCACTTC.